This record concerns one T cell receptor (beta chain) sequence. This clone was seen a handful of times. There is no known antigen for this receptor. There are no base qualities to consult, and no much larger clone falls within one base. The record originates from a study of beta chain features in type 1 diabetes (dated by TCRdb to about 2018). The study in broad terms: Mean age, gender distribution, total cell number and subset yield were not different between patients and healthy donors. A total of 107,917,701 sorted cells were examined across all samples, and RNA yield correlated strongly with the number of cells per subset. The study compared the TCRB repertoires of sorted circulating CD4+ T cell subsets in recently diagnosed type 1 diabetes patients with those in matched healthy donors. Regulatory and stem cell-like memory subsets were isolated from only 8 patients and roughly 8 healthy donors, whereas naive and central memory subsets came from all 30 or so donors. The research as a whole found: Naive, central memory and regulatory TCRB repertoires appeared more similar among patients than among healthy donors. Because cDNA was sequenced instead of genomic DNA, highly expressing activated cells could be over-represented, though the groups showed no difference in activation or CD3 levels. Type 1 diabetes patients showed a moderate but significant shortening of TCRB CDR3 length in all four CD4+ subsets. Fewer insertions and more nucleotide deletions at VDJ recombination sites were observed in patients with type 1 diabetes, implying thymic rearrangement abnormalities. Shorter templates might have been favored by PCR, but patient and control samples were amplified and corrected together, so both groups would have been affected equally by any skew. Because the HLA sub-analyses included only small numbers of individuals, any influence of HLA type on TCRB rearrangement was left unresolved.

The entire isolated RNA was reverse transcribed using the High Capacity cDNA Reverse Transcription Kit, and thus expressed TCRB transcripts were sequenced. Naive, central memory and regulatory T cell samples underwent deep immunoSEQ sequencing, averaging about 3.3 million total reads per sample. Sorted cells were lysed in RLT buffer, and RNA was extracted using DNase-treated RNeasy Micro or Mini kits according to cell number. Each cell subset was processed on its own to prevent cross-contamination, while patient and healthy donor samples were processed together. The immunoSEQ multiplex PCR was used to amplify TCRB sequences from cDNA, yielding 87-bp fragments that span the CDR3 region. Sequencing of the amplicons was done on the Illumina HiSeq platform. Per the source publication's procedure: Synthetic template baselines were used to correct PCR bias computationally, reads within Hamming distance 2 were collapsed, and singletons that could not be merged were discarded. Reads were aligned to IMGT to assign V, D and J genes, CDR3 length, and insertions or deletions at six rearrangement sites. Within each subset, clonotype counts were normalized to sorted cell number, after which true diversity and Gini coefficients were computed with the tcR R package. The overlap coefficient, calculated on TCRB nucleotide sequences, was used to quantify repertoire sharing. As a proxy for the pre-selection repertoire, out-of-frame TCRB sequences from naive cells were analyzed. What TCRdb holds here is the immuneACCESS table cut down to in-frame rearrangements. Part of the clones is not present; checked against another copy, under half of the missing clones reflect an unresolved V gene, and the others are unexplained. The V and J calls and the clone size are those of that table, but D and trimming were determined from the DNA. The sample records approximately 730,000 clones, 13% of which are singletons. The ten largest account for approximately 0.021% of the sample.

Each donor gave one peripheral blood draw, averaging roughly 100 mL, which was collected into heparinised tubes. Naive, central memory, regulatory and stem cell-like memory CD4+ T cells were sorted on a BD FACSAria II using a panel including CD45RO, CCR7, CD25, CD127, CD95 and CD27. Purity was above 98% for every sorted population. Right away, PBMCs were isolated by Lymphoprep density gradient centrifugation and were stained directly, with no culture step. So that batch effects would be minimized, each experiment stained and sorted samples in pairs, pairing one healthy donor with one patient. The origin of this receptor is a man between 18 and 29 years old with type 1 diabetes. The sequenced sample was naive CD4+ T cells from blood. Read against the paper, the sample's cell subset or site label means: true naive CD4+ T cells.

In nucleotides, the sequence is TGTGCCAGCAGTTCCGCCCAGGGTTTAGGCTACACCTTC. Translated, it gives CASSSAQGLGYTF. This sequence uses TRBV28 and TRBJ1-2, with a tentative D gene TRBD1 over 5 matching bases. From a lookup of the germline V gene, CDR1 and CDR2 are MDHEN and SYDVKM. Trimming costs V 4 bases and J 8 bases, and their ends lie 14 bases apart. From its cysteine to its phenylalanine, the CDR3 spans 13 amino acids. Only the CDR3 DNA stays, 39 bases, in frame from base 1.